The T cell receptor beta chain described here comes from a study of beta chain features in type 1 diabetes. CDR1 and CDR2 (germline): SNHLY, FYNNEI. V was cut by 8 bases and J by 0 bases, with 8 bases left in between. This CDR3 contains 12 residues. As regards this clone: Its antigen is unidentified.

Study results and limitations: Short templates might get an advantage during PCR, and this would be equal in patients and controls. cDNA sequencing could over-represent cells with high TCR expression.

Post-sort purity exceeded 95% for all sorted populations. Every bit of the isolated RNA underwent reverse transcription, so sequencing read expressed TCRB transcripts. An average of about 3.5 million reads was obtained for naive, central memory and regulatory T cell samples. The table came from immunoSEQ multiplex PCR; TCRdb's copy has only in-frame clones and leaves some out. Of 850,000 to 900,000 clones in the sample, roughly a sixth are singletons; the top ten hold around 0.02%. The TCR comes from a woman between 18 and 29 years old in good health. The chain joins TRBV2 to TRBJ2-7, with D perhaps TRBD2 (6 bases). Input material: naive CD4+ T cells from blood. The CDR3 loop is CASGRSSYEQYF. CDR3 sequence (DNA): TGTGCCAGCGGGAGGAGCTCCTACGAGCAGTACTTC.